This T cell receptor (beta chain) appears in the sequencing data of a study of T cells expressing NK-cell markers. Regarding the study as a whole: HCMV specificity was not established for the expanded NKG2C+ T cell clones.

Looked up from germline, CDR1 is LGHNA and CDR2 is YSLEER. The CDR3 runs 13 residues. Details on this clonotype: What it binds is unknown.

After re-calling the 5' RACE reads, TCRdb lists one entry per CDR3 protein, DNA absent. This table lists 90,000 to 130,000 distinct CDR3 sequences. The chain is built from TRBV4-3 and TRBJ1-5. The sequence derives from a woman aged 18 to 75 in good health. Sequenced input: blood T cells: a sorted CD56 or NKG2C T cell subset, CD4+ or CD8+ T cells, or bulk PBMC T cells (not recorded which). This chain's CDR3 is CASSQDGYQPQHF.